This T cell receptor (beta chain) was identified in a study of breast tumors, draining lymph nodes, adjacent tissues. As to this clonotype: A much larger clone lies a single base off, so this may be a read error.

One entry per CDR3 protein, called by TCRdb with MiXCR from the multiplex PCR reads. The sample has 150,000 to 200,000 distinct CDR3 sequences, about 33% seen once. Breast cancer patients provided tissue from their axillary draining lymph nodes. The sample was axillary lymph node tissue. This TCR was recovered from a female donor with breast cancer. Some clones in this sample may be carry-over from other donors' samples.

In DNA, the CDR3 is TGCAGTGCTAGAGTTGGTAGCTCCTACACTGAGCAGTTCTTC. As protein: CSARVGSSYTEQFF. J is TRBJ2-1 and V is TRBV20-1, with unresolved D. CDR3 length: 14 residues. Looked up from germline, CDR1 is DFQATT and CDR2 is SNEGSKA (reference sequence).